The next 10 T cell receptor beta chains were all read from a single sample in a study of blood T cell repertoires in COVID-19. Assay: immunoSEQ multiplex PCR; the TCRdb copy retains only in-frame clones and omits some. The sample includes 200,000 to 250,000 clones, about 88% of them seen just once. The sample consisted of peripheral blood. These receptor sequences come from a man aged 45-65 years who had recovered from COVID-19.

This chain links TRBV27 with TRBJ2-7; TRBD1 matches at 8 bases. Per the germline V gene, CDR1 is MNHEY and CDR2 is SMNVEV (reference sequence). The CDR3 has 19 residues. The ends lost 6 bases at V and 3 bases at J; junction bases unmatched: 22. This CDR3 reads CASSGFQGAKWEKIYEQYF. The CDR3 nucleotides read TGTGCCAGCAGCGGCTTCCAGGGGGCGAAGTGGGAGAAGATCTACGAGCAGTACTTC.

V gene TRBV5-1 combines with J gene TRBJ2-2, with a weak D call TRBD2 (6 bases). Trimming removed 2 bases from V and 0 bases from J, with 8 bases in between. The CDR3 covers 15 residues. Looked up from germline, CDR1 is SGHRS and CDR2 is YFSETQ. CDR3: CASSLGGTNTGELFF. CDR3 nucleotide sequence: TGCGCCAGCAGCTTAGGCGGGACGAACACCGGGGAGCTGTTTTTT. Together with reference TRBV5-1 and TRBJ2-2, the CDR3 gives the full variable domain: KAGVTQTPRYLIKTRGQQVTLSCSPISGHRSVSWYQQTPGQGLQFLFEYFSETQRNKGNFPGRFSGRQFSNSRSEMNVSTLELGDSALYLCASSLGGTNTGELFFGEGSRLTVL.

The gene calls are TRBV28 and TRBJ1-1; 8 nucleotides line up with TRBD1. CDR1 and CDR2 (germline): MDHEN, SYDVKM. The CDR3 covers 13 residues. V trimming: 5 bases; J trimming: 11 bases; junction bases outside the gene matches: 10. CDR3 region: CASSATGATLAFF. The CDR3 DNA sequence: TGTGCCAGCAGTGCGACAGGGGCTACTTTGGCTTTCTTT. The variable domain in full, with the rest retrieved from reference TRBV28 and TRBJ1-1, is DVKVTQSSRYLVKRTGEKVFLECVQDMDHENMFWYRQDPGLGLRLIYFSYDVKMKEKGDIPEGYSVSREKKERFSLILESASTNQTSMYLCASSATGATLAFFGQGTRLTVV.

This clone was detected only once. The V gene is TRBV6-5, the J gene TRBJ1-5, with D unclear. The CDR3 runs to 13 residues. V was shortened by 5 bases and J by 2 bases, with 7 bases between the two germline ends. In germline, CDR1 is MNHEY, CDR2 SVGAGI. The chain's CDR3 is CASSQQRNQPQHF. The CDR3 DNA sequence: TGTGCCAGCAGTCAACAGCGCAATCAGCCCCAGCATTTT.

The rearrangement joins TRBV5-1 to TRBJ2-1, with TRBD1 as a possible D gene (5 bases). The CDR3 covers 15 residues. The germline V and J ends were trimmed by 2 bases and 0 bases, with 9 bases remaining between them. The germline V gene encodes CDR1 SGHRS and CDR2 YFSETQ. The CDR3 region is CASSLQASSYNEQFF. In DNA, the CDR3 is TGCGCCAGCAGCTTACAGGCTTCCTCCTACAATGAGCAGTTCTTC. Looking up the rest from reference TRBV5-1 and TRBJ2-1 gives the full variable domain: KAGVTQTPRYLIKTRGQQVTLSCSPISGHRSVSWYQQTPGQGLQFLFEYFSETQRNKGNFPGRFSGRQFSNSRSEMNVSTLELGDSALYLCASSLQASSYNEQFFGPGTRLTVL.

This sequence joins TRBV3-1 (or the pseudogene TRBV3-2) and TRBJ2-7; TRBD2 aligns across 11 bases. The CDR3 totals 16 residues. V shed 2 bases and J 3 bases; nucleotides not matched to a gene: 6. Germline CDR1 is LGHDT and CDR2 is YNNKEL (reference sequence). The CDR3 DNA reads as TGTGCCAGCAGCCAAACTAGCGGGGGAAAAAGCTACGAGCAGTACTTC. As protein: CASSQTSGGKSYEQYF.

This clone showed up just once. The gene calls are TRBV10-3 and TRBJ2-1; D is perhaps TRBD2 (6 bases). Germline assignment: CDR1 ENHRY and CDR2 SYGVKD. The V gene lost 10 bases and the J gene lost 3 bases, with 13 bases spanning the gap. The CDR3 covers 13 residues. The DNA of the CDR3 is TGTGCCACCGCGGTAGCGGACTACAATGAGCAGTTCTTC. Its protein is CATAVADYNEQFF.

The chain joins TRBV7-6 to TRBJ2-2; 7 bases align to TRBD1. The V segment lost 1 base and the J segment 1 base; nucleotides outside the gene matches: 3. The CDR3 covers 16 residues. Germline CDR1 SGHVS, CDR2 FNYEAQ. The CDR3 nucleotides read TGTGCCAGCAGCTTAGGACAGGGATTGAACACCGGGGAGCTGTTTTTT. It codes for CASSLGQGLNTGELFF.

This clone came up a few times. The rearrangement uses TRBV27 and TRBJ2-5; TRBD2 matches 11 bases. The ends lost 5 bases at V and 7 bases at J; junction bases unmatched: 9. In germline, CDR1 is MNHEY, CDR2 SMNVEV (reference sequence). The CDR3 spans 15 residues. This CDR3 is CASSVGTSGSRTQYF. For the CDR3, the DNA is TGTGCCAGCAGTGTCGGGACTAGCGGTTCCCGGACCCAGTACTTC.

This chain links TRBV24-1 with TRBJ1-2, with D uncertain. Germline CDR1 and CDR2: KGHDR and SFDVKD. Trimming took 3 bases from V and 2 from J, leaving 12 bases between them. There are 15 residues in the CDR3. The CDR3 coding sequence is TGTGCCACCAGTGATCCCAAGACACCGAACTATGGCTACACCTTC. It codes for CATSDPKTPNYGYTF.